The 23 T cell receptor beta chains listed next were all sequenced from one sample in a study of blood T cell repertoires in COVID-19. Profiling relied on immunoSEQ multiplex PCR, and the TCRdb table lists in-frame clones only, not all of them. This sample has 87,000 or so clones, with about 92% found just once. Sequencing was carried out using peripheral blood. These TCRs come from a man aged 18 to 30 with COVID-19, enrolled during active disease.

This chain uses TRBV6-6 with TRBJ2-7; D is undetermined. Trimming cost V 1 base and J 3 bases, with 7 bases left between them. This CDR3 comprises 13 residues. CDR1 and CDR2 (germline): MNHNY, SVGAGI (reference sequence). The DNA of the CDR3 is TGTGCCAGCAGTTACTTCCCGGGCTACGAGCAGTACTTC. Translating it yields CASSYFPGYEQYF.

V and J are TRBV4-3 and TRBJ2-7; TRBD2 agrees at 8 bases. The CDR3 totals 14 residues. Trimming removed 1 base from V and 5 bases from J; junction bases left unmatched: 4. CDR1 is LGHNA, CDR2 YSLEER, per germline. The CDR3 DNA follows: TGCGCCAGCAGCCAAGCGGGAGGGCCTGACGAGCAGTACTTC. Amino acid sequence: CASSQAGGPDEQYF.

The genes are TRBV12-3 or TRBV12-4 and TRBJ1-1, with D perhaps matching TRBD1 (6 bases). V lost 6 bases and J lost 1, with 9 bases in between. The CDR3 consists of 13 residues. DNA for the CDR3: TGTGCCAGCAGCGTGGGACAGAACACTGAAGCTTTCTTT. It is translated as CASSVGQNTEAFF.

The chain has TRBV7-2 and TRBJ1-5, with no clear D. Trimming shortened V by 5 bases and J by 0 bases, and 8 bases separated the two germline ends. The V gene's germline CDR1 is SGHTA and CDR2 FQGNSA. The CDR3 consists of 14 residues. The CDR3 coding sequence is TGTGCCAGCAGCCCGGGTGCTAGCAATCAGCCCCAGCATTTT. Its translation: CASSPGASNQPQHF.

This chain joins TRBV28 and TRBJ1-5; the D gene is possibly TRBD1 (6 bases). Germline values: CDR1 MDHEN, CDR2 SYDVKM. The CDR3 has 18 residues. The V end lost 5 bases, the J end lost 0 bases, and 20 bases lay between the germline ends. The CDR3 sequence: CASSGLDRSPYSNQPQHF. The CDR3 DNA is TGTGCCAGCAGTGGCCTCGACAGGAGCCCCTATAGCAATCAGCCCCAGCATTTT.

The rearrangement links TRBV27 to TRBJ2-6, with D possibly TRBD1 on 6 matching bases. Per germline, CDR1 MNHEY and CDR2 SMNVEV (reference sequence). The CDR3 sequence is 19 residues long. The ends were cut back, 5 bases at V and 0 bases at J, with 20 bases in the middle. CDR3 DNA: TGTGCCAGCAGTATTCTAGGGGACATAAGGGGCTCTGGGGCCAACGTCCTGACTTTC. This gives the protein CASSILGDIRGSGANVLTF.

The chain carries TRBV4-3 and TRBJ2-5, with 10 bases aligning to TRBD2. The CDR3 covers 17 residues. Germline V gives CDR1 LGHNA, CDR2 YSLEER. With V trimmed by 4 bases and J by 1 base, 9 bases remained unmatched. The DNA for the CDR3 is TGCGCCAGCAGCCCTCGGGCCAGCGGGGGGGGCCAAGAGACCCAGTACTTC. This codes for CASSPRASGGGQETQYF.

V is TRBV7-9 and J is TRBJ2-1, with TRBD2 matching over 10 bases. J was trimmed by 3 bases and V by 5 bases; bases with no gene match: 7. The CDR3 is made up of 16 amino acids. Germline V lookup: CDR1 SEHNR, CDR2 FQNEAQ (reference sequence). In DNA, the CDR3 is TGTGCCAGCAGCCCAAGACTAGCGGGCGGCTACAATGAGCAGTTCTTC. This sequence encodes CASSPRLAGGYNEQFF.

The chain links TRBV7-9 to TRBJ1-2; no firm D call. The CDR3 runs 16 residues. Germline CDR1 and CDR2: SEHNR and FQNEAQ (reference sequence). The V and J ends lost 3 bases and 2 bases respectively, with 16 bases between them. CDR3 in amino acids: CASSFSRRRSNYGYTF. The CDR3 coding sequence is TGTGCCAGCAGCTTTTCCCGCCGGAGGTCGAACTATGGCTACACCTTC.

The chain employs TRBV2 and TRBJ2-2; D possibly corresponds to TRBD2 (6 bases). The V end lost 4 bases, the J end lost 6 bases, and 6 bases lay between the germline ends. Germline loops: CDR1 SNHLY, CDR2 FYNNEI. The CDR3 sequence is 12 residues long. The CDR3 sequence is CASSGGAGELFF. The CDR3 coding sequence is TGTGCCAGCAGTGGGGGGGCCGGGGAGCTGTTTTTT.

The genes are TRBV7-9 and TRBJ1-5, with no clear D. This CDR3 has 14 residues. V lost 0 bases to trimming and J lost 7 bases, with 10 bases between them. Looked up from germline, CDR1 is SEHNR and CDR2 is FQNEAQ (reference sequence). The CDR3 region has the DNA TGTGCCAGCAGCTTAGCGGGCGTGGCCCAGCCCCAGCATTTT. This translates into CASSLAGVAQPQHF.

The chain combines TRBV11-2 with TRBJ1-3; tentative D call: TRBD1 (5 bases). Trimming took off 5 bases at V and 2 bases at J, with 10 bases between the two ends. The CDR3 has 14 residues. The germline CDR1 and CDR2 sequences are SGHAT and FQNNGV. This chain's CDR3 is CASSLRQPGNTIYF. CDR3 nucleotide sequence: TGTGCCAGCAGCCTTAGACAGCCTGGAAACACCATATATTTT.

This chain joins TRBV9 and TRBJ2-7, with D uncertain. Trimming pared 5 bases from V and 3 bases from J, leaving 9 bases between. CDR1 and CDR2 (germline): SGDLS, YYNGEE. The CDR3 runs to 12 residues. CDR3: CASSKTGYEQYF. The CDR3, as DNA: TGTGCCAGCAGTAAAACCGGCTACGAGCAGTACTTC.

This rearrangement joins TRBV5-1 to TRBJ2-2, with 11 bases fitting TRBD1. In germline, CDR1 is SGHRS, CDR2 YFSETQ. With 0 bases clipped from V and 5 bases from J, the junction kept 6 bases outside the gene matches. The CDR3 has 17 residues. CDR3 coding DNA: TGCGCCAGCAGCTTGGCCGGACAGGGGGCTTGGACCGGGGAGCTGTTTTTT. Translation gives CASSLAGQGAWTGELFF.

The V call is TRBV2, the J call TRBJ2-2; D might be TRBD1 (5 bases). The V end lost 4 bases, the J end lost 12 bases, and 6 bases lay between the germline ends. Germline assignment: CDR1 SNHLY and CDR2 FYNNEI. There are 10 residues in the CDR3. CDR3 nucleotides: TGTGCCAGCAGTGCAGGGCAGCTGTTTTTT. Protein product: CASSAGQLFF.

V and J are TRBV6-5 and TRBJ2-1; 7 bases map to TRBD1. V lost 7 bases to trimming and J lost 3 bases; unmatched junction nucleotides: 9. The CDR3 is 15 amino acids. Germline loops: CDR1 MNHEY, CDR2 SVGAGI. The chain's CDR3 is CASKSEGASYNEQFF. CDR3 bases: TGTGCCAGCAAATCAGAGGGGGCTAGCTACAATGAGCAGTTCTTC.

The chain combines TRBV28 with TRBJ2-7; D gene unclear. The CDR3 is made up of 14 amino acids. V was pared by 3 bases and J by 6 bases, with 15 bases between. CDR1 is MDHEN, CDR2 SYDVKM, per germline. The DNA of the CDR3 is TGTGCCAGCAGTTTCCTCCAGGAATTGGCCGAGCAGTACTTC. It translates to CASSFLQELAEQYF.

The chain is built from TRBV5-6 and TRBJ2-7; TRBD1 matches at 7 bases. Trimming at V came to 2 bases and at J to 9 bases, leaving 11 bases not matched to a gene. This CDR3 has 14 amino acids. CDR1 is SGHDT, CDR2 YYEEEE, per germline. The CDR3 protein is CASSFPTGERGQYF. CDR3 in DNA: TGTGCCAGCAGCTTTCCTACAGGGGAAAGGGGGCAGTACTTC. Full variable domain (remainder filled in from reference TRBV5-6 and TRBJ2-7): DAGVTQSPTHLIKTRGQQVTLRCSPKSGHDTVSWYQQALGQGPQFIFQYYEEEERQRGNFPDRFSGHQFPNYSSELNVNALLLGDSALYLCASSFPTGERGQYFGPGTRLTVT.

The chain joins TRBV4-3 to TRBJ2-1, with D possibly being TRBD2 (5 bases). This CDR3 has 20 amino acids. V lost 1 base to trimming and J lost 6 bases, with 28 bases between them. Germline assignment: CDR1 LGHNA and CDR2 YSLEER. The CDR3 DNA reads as TGCGCCAGCAGCCAAGGACACCCGGGAACGGCGGTGAGACCAGGCAATGAGCAGTTCTTC. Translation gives CASSQGHPGTAVRPGNEQFF.

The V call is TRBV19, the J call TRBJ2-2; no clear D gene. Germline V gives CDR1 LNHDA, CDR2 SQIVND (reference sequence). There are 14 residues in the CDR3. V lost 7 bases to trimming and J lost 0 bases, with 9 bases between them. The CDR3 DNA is TGTGCCAGTAAGAGGCAGTCGAACACCGGGGAGCTGTTTTTT. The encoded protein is CASKRQSNTGELFF.

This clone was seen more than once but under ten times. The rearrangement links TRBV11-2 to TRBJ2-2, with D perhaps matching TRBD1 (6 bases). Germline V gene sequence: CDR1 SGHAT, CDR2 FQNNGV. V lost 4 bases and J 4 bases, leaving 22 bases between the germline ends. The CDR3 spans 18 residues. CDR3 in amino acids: CASSSLSTTGSPTGELFF. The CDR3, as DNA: TGTGCCAGCAGCTCACTTAGCACGACAGGATCCCCCACCGGGGAGCTGTTTTTT.

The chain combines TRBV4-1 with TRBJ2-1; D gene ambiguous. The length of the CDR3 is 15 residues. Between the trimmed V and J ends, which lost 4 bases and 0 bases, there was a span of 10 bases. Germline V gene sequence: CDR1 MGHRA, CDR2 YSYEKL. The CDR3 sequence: CASSRVVISYNEQFF. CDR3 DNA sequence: TGCGCCAGCAGCCGAGTGGTGATCTCCTACAATGAGCAGTTCTTC.

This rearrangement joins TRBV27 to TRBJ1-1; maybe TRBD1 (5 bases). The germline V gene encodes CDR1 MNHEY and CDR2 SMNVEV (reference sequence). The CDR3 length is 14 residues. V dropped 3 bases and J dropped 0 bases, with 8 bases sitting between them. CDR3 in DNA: TGTGCCAGCAGTTTCGGGGGTCTGAACACTGAAGCTTTCTTT. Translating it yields CASSFGGLNTEAFF.